This TCR beta chain was recovered during a study of blood T cell repertoires in COVID-19. About the study: PBMCs, B-cell-depleted T cells, or T cells provided the cDNA or gDNA that made up the material.

Trimming cost V 3 bases and J 5 bases, with 19 bases left between them. Germline V gene data show CDR1 as LNHDA and CDR2 as SQIVND (reference sequence). This CDR3 is 16 amino acids long. Methods used by the authors: Estimated nucleated cell counts came from reference gene primer amplification. The table came from immunoSEQ multiplex PCR; TCRdb's copy has only in-frame clones and leaves some out. V, J and clone size are taken as reported in that table, and D and trimming were inferred from the DNA itself. The table lists about 140,000 clones, roughly 82% of them singletons, with 10% to 13% in the top ten.

Sequencing was performed on peripheral blood. This chain uses TRBV19 with TRBJ2-5; D may be TRBD2 (5 bases). This TCR came from a man aged 55 to 70 with active or convalescent COVID-19. DNA of the CDR3: TGTGCCAGTAGTATGAGTGTGACTACCCAACTGGAGACCCAGTACTTC. This codes for CASSMSVTTQLETQYF.